This T cell receptor beta chain was sequenced for a study of blood T cell repertoires in COVID-19. Study summary: Samples taken during acute and convalescent COVID-19 were collected in the United States, Italy and Spain.

TCRdb's table, derived via immunoSEQ multiplex PCR, lists solely in-frame clones and lacks some. Among about 260,000 clones listed, 87% were seen once. Material for sequencing was peripheral blood. The receptor comes from a woman between 35 and 50 years old who had recovered from COVID-19.

CDR3: CALRTQGKGPNTEAFF. In DNA form, the CDR3 reads TGTGCCCTCCGTACTCAGGGTAAAGGTCCGAACACTGAAGCTTTCTTT. The chain carries TRBV10-3 and TRBJ1-1; tentatively, D is TRBD1 (5 bases). Looked up from germline, CDR1 is ENHRY and CDR2 is SYGVKD. The CDR3 is 16 amino acids. With 11 bases removed from V and 1 base from J, the gap between germline ends came to 23 bases.